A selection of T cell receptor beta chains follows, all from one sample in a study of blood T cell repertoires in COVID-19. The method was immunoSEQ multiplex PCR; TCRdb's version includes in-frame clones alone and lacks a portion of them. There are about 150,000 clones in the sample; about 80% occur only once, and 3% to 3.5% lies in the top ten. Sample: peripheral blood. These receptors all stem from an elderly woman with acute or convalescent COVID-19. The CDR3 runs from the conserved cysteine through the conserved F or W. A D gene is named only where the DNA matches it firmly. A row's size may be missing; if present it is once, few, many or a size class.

CDR3 protein: CTSSLRGVRYNEQFF; CDR3 DNA: TGCACCAGCAGCTTGCGGGGGGTCCGCTACAATGAGCAGTTCTTC; clone size: .; V gene: TRBV5-1; D gene: TRBD2; J gene: TRBJ2-1
CDR3 protein: CASSDSAGRGYTF; CDR3 DNA: TGTGCCAGCAGTGACTCGGCGGGCCGTGGCTACACCTTC; clone size: .; V gene: TRBV6-4; D gene: .; J gene: TRBJ1-2
CDR3 protein: CASSLRRPGNTIYF; CDR3 DNA: TGTGCCAGCAGCTTGCGGAGGCCTGGAAACACCATATATTTT; clone size: few; V gene: TRBV5-6; D gene: .; J gene: TRBJ1-3
CDR3 protein: CASSLGRQGNTEAFF; CDR3 DNA: TGTGCCAGCAGCTTAGGGAGACAGGGAAACACTGAAGCTTTCTTT; clone size: .; V gene: TRBV11-3; D gene: TRBD1; J gene: TRBJ1-1
CDR3 protein: CASSSLAGGGETQYF; CDR3 DNA: TGCGCCAGCAGCTCCCTAGCGGGGGGCGGGGAGACCCAGTACTTC; clone size: .; V gene: TRBV5-1; D gene: TRBD2; J gene: TRBJ2-5
CDR3 protein: CASRQGQGDNQPQHF; CDR3 DNA: TGTGCCAGCCGGCAGGGACAAGGAGACAATCAGCCCCAGCATTTT; clone size: .; V gene: TRBV2; D gene: .; J gene: TRBJ1-5
CDR3 protein: CASSIITGDSPLHF; CDR3 DNA: TGTGCCAGTAGTATTATTACAGGTGATTCACCCCTCCACTTT; clone size: .; V gene: TRBV19; D gene: .; J gene: TRBJ1-6
CDR3 protein: CASSGGRGGQNEQFF; CDR3 DNA: TGTGCCAGCAGTGGGGGTCGGGGGGGCCAGAATGAGCAGTTCTTC; clone size: .; V gene: TRBV27; D gene: TRBD2; J gene: TRBJ2-1
CDR3 protein: CSVHPRESNTEAFF; CDR3 DNA: TGCAGCGTGCATCCCCGGGAGTCGAACACTGAAGCTTTCTTT; clone size: .; V gene: TRBV29-1; D gene: .; J gene: TRBJ1-1
CDR3 protein: CASSLNQGAEGQPQHF; CDR3 DNA: TGTGCCAGCAGCTTAAATCAGGGCGCGGAGGGTCAGCCCCAGCATTTT; clone size: few; V gene: TRBV13; D gene: .; J gene: TRBJ1-5
CDR3 protein: CASSSFEGGNTEAFF; CDR3 DNA: TGCGCCAGCAGTTCCTTCGAGGGAGGGAACACTGAAGCTTTCTTT; clone size: .; V gene: TRBV5-1; D gene: .; J gene: TRBJ1-1
CDR3 protein: CASRVGGEGTEAFF; CDR3 DNA: TGTGCTAGTCGAGTGGGAGGGGAGGGGACTGAAGCTTTCTTT; clone size: .; V gene: TRBV12-5; D gene: .; J gene: TRBJ1-1
CDR3 protein: CASSYGRKGHELEAFF; CDR3 DNA: TGTGCCAGCAGTTACGGGCGAAAGGGACATGAACTTGAAGCTTTCTTT; clone size: .; V gene: TRBV6-2/TRBV6-3; D gene: .; J gene: TRBJ1-1
CDR3 protein: CASSLTPGSTDTQYF; CDR3 DNA: TGTGCCAGCAGCTTAACGCCCGGGTCCACAGATACGCAGTATTTT; clone size: .; V gene: TRBV11-2; D gene: .; J gene: TRBJ2-3
CDR3 protein: CASSLSDRGPYGYTF; CDR3 DNA: TGTGCCAGCAGCTTATCGGACAGGGGACCTTATGGCTACACCTTC; clone size: .; V gene: TRBV7-2; D gene: TRBD1; J gene: TRBJ1-2
CDR3 protein: CASSYSPRGSDYEQYF; CDR3 DNA: TGTGCCAGCAGTTACTCTCCCAGGGGCTCCGACTACGAGCAGTACTTC; clone size: .; V gene: TRBV6-6; D gene: .; J gene: TRBJ2-7
CDR3 protein: CASSQEALRAGETQYF; CDR3 DNA: TGCGCCAGCAGCCAAGAAGCTTTGCGGGCCGGGGAGACCCAGTACTTC; clone size: once; V gene: TRBV4-1; D gene: .; J gene: TRBJ2-5
CDR3 protein: CASSFGGRQETQYF; CDR3 DNA: TGTGCCAGCAGCTTCGGGGGACGCCAAGAGACCCAGTACTTC; clone size: .; V gene: TRBV7-2; D gene: .; J gene: TRBJ2-5
CDR3 protein: CASSIWTDGYTF; CDR3 DNA: TGTGCCAGTAGTATTTGGACAGATGGCTACACCTTC; clone size: .; V gene: TRBV19; D gene: .; J gene: TRBJ1-2
CDR3 protein: CASSSGTSGGNEQFF; CDR3 DNA: TGTGCCAGCAGCTCAGGGACTAGCGGGGGAAATGAGCAGTTCTTC; clone size: .; V gene: TRBV7-7; D gene: TRBD2; J gene: TRBJ2-1
CDR3 protein: CASSRRQTATNEKLFF; CDR3 DNA: TGTGCCAGCAGCCGACGACAGACTGCAACTAATGAAAAACTGTTTTTT; clone size: .; V gene: TRBV4-2; D gene: .; J gene: TRBJ1-4
CDR3 protein: CASSLWGGNNQPQHF; CDR3 DNA: TGTGCCAGCAGCTTGTGGGGGGGCAACAATCAGCCCCAGCATTTT; clone size: .; V gene: TRBV5-4; D gene: .; J gene: TRBJ1-5
CDR3 protein: CASSRGTGSLGYGYTF; CDR3 DNA: TGTGCCAGCAGCCGGGGAACAGGGAGCCTGGGGTATGGCTACACCTTC; clone size: .; V gene: TRBV2; D gene: .; J gene: TRBJ1-2
CDR3 protein: CASGRGGYNSPLHF; CDR3 DNA: TGTGCCTCGGGTAGGGGGGGTTATAATTCACCCCTCCACTTT; clone size: once; V gene: TRBV30; D gene: .; J gene: TRBJ1-6
CDR3 protein: CASSLPTGGEGYTF; CDR3 DNA: TGCGCCAGCAGCTTGCCGACAGGGGGCGAGGGCTACACCTTC; clone size: .; V gene: TRBV5-1; D gene: TRBD1; J gene: TRBJ1-2
CDR3 protein: CASSLDGTGGISPLHF; CDR3 DNA: TGTGCCAGCAGCTTGGACGGGACAGGGGGTATTTCACCCCTCCACTTT; clone size: .; V gene: TRBV5-6; D gene: TRBD1; J gene: TRBJ1-6
CDR3 protein: CASSQEDRVSGYTF; CDR3 DNA: TGCGCCAGCAGCCAAGAGGACAGGGTGAGTGGCTACACCTTC; clone size: .; V gene: TRBV4-3; D gene: TRBD1; J gene: TRBJ1-2
CDR3 protein: CASSSQGPSAF; CDR3 DNA: TGTGCCAGTAGTTCACAGGGTCCCAGCGCCTTC; clone size: .; V gene: TRBV19; D gene: .; J gene: TRBJ1-2
CDR3 protein: CSVGADTDTQYF; CDR3 DNA: TGCAGCGTTGGGGCAGACACAGATACGCAGTATTTT; clone size: .; V gene: TRBV29-1; D gene: .; J gene: TRBJ2-3
CDR3 protein: CASSPDRGYNSPLHF; CDR3 DNA: TGTGCCAGCAGTCCCGACAGGGGCTATAATTCACCCCTCCACTTT; clone size: few; V gene: TRBV7-9; D gene: TRBD1; J gene: TRBJ1-6
CDR3 protein: CASSIDRRGPGDTQYF; CDR3 DNA: TGTGCCAGTAGTATAGATCGTAGGGGCCCGGGAGATACGCAGTATTTT; clone size: .; V gene: TRBV19; D gene: .; J gene: TRBJ2-3
CDR3 protein: CASSLVGGAGFEQFF; CDR3 DNA: TGTGCCAGCAGCTTAGTCGGGGGGGCTGGGTTTGAGCAGTTCTTC; clone size: .; V gene: TRBV7-2; D gene: TRBD2; J gene: TRBJ2-1
CDR3 protein: CASSSRGRGQPQHF; CDR3 DNA: TGTGCCAGCAGTTCCAGGGGCCGAGGTCAGCCCCAGCATTTT; clone size: .; V gene: TRBV6-5; D gene: .; J gene: TRBJ1-5
CDR3 protein: CASSDMGQGNTEAFF; CDR3 DNA: TGCGCCAGCAGTGACATGGGGCAGGGGAACACTGAAGCTTTCTTT; clone size: once; V gene: TRBV10-2; D gene: .; J gene: TRBJ1-1
CDR3 protein: CASSLDGYQPQHF; CDR3 DNA: TGTGCCAGCAGCTTAGACGGGTATCAGCCCCAGCATTTT; clone size: .; V gene: TRBV7-9; D gene: .; J gene: TRBJ1-5
CDR3 protein: CASSFLDRGNTEAFF; CDR3 DNA: TGTGCCAGCAGCTTCCTCGACAGGGGCAACACTGAAGCTTTCTTT; clone size: .; V gene: TRBV7-2; D gene: TRBD1; J gene: TRBJ1-1
CDR3 protein: CASSLYRINTEAFF; CDR3 DNA: TGTGCCAGCAGCTTATACAGAATAAACACTGAAGCTTTCTTT; clone size: .; V gene: TRBV7-3; D gene: .; J gene: TRBJ1-1
CDR3 protein: CAISAGTGAYEQYF; CDR3 DNA: TGTGCCATCAGTGCCGGGACGGGAGCCTACGAGCAGTACTTC; clone size: few; V gene: TRBV10-3; D gene: .; J gene: TRBJ2-7
CDR3 protein: CASGQTWETQYF; CDR3 DNA: TGTGCTAGTGGCCAGACTTGGGAGACCCAGTACTTC; clone size: .; V gene: TRBV12-5; D gene: .; J gene: TRBJ2-5
CDR3 protein: CASSMTGRNTEAFF; CDR3 DNA: TGTGCCAGCAGCATGACAGGGCGGAACACTGAAGCTTTCTTT; clone size: .; V gene: TRBV9; D gene: TRBD1; J gene: TRBJ1-1
CDR3 protein: CASLRLAGEETQYF; CDR3 DNA: TGTGCCAGCCTAAGATTAGCGGGGGAAGAGACCCAGTACTTC; clone size: .; V gene: TRBV2; D gene: TRBD2; J gene: TRBJ2-5
CDR3 protein: CASSLSTGANTGELFF; CDR3 DNA: TGTGCCAGCAGCTTGTCTACAGGAGCGAACACCGGGGAGCTGTTTTTT; clone size: .; V gene: TRBV5-5; D gene: .; J gene: TRBJ2-2
CDR3 protein: CASSLGRGTNEKLFF; CDR3 DNA: TGCGCCAGCAGCTTAGGGCGGGGAACTAATGAAAAACTGTTTTTT; clone size: .; V gene: TRBV5-1; D gene: .; J gene: TRBJ1-4
CDR3 protein: CASSQYSTGSNTGELFF; CDR3 DNA: TGTGCCAGCAGCCAATATTCGACAGGGTCGAACACCGGGGAGCTGTTTTTT; clone size: .; V gene: TRBV7-2; D gene: TRBD1; J gene: TRBJ2-2
CDR3 protein: CSGLRGHEQYF; CDR3 DNA: TGCAGCGGTCTCCGAGGCCACGAGCAGTACTTC; clone size: .; V gene: TRBV29-1; D gene: .; J gene: TRBJ2-7
CDR3 protein: CASSIDSDYGYTF; CDR3 DNA: TGCGCCAGCAGCATAGACAGTGACTATGGCTACACCTTC; clone size: .; V gene: TRBV5-1; D gene: .; J gene: TRBJ1-2
CDR3 protein: CASSYSTGTQYF; CDR3 DNA: TGTGCCAGCAGTTACTCGACGGGGACCCAGTACTTC; clone size: few; V gene: TRBV6-5; D gene: .; J gene: TRBJ2-5
CDR3 protein: CASSLDSGQPQHF; CDR3 DNA: TGCGCCAGCAGCTTGGACTCCGGTCAGCCCCAGCATTTT; clone size: few; V gene: TRBV5-1; D gene: .; J gene: TRBJ1-5